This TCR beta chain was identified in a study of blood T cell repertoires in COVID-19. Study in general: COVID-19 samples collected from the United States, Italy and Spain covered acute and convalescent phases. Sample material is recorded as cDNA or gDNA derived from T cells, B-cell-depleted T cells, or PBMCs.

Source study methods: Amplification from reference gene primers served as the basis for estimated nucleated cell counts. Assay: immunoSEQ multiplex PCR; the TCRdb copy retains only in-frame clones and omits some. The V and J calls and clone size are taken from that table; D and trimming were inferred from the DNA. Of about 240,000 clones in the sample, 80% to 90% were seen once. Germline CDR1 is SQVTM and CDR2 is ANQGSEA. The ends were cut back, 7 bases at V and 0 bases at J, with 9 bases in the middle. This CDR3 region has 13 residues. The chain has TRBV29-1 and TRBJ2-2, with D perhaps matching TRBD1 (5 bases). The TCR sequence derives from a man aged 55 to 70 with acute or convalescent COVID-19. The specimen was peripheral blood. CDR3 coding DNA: TGCAGCGCCAGGGCCACGAACACCGGGGAGCTGTTTTTT. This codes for CSARATNTGELFF.